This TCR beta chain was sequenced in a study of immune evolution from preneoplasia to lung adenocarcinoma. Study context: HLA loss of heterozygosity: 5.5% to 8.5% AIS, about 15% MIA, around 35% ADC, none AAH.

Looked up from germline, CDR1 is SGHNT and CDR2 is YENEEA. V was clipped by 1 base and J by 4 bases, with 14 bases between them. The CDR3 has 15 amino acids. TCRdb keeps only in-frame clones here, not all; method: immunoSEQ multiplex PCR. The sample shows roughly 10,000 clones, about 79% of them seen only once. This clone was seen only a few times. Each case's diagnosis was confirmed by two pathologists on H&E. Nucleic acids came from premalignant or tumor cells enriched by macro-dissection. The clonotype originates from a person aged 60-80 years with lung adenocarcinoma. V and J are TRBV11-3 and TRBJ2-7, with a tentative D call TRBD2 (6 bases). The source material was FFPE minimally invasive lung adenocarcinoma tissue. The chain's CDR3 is CASSLVGGTKYEQYF. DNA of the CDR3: TGTGCCAGCAGCTTAGTCGGCGGGACGAAATACGAGCAGTACTTC.